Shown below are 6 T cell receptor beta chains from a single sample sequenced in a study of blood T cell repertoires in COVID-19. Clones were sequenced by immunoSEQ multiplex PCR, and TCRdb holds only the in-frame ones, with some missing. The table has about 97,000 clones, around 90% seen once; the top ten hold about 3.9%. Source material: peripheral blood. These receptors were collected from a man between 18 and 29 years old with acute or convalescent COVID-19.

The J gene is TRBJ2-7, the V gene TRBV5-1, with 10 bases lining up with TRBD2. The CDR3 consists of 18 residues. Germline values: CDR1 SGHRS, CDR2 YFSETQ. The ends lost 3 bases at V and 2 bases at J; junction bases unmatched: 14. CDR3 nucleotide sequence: TGCGCCAGCAGCTCCGACAGGGCTAGCGGGGGCCTCCCCTACGAGCAGTACTTC. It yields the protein CASSSDRASGGLPYEQYF.

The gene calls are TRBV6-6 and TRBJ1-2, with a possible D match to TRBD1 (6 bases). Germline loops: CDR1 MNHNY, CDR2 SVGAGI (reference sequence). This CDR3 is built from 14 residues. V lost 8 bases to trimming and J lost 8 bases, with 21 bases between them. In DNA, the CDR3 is TGTGCCAGCTCTACCACTCAGGGGCAAGGAGGCTACACCTTC. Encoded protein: CASSTTQGQGGYTF.

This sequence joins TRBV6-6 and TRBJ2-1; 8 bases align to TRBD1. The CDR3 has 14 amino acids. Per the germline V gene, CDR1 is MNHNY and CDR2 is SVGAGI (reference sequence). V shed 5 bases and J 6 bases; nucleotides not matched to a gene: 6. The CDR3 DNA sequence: TGTGCCAGCAGTGGACAGGGTCCAAGCAATGAGCAGTTCTTC. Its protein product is CASSGQGPSNEQFF.

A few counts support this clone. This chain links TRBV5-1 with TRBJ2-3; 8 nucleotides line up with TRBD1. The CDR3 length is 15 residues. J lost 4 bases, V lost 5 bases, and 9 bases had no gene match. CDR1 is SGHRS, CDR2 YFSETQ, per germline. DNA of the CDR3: TGCGCCAGCAGTTTAACCCAGGGGGCGGCAGATACGCAGTATTTT. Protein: CASSLTQGAADTQYF.

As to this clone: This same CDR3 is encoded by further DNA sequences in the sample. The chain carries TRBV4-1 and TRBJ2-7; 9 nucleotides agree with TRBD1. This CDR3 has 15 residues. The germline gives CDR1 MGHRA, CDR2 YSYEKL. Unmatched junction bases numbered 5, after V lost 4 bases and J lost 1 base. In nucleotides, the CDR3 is TGCGCCAGCAGCCCGGACAGGGGCATATCCTACGAGCAGTACTTC. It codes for CASSPDRGISYEQYF.

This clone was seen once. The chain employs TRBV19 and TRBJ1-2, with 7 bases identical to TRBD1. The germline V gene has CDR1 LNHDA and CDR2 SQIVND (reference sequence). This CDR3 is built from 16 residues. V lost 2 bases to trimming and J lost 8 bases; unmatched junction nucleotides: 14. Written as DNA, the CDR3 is TGTGCCAGTAGTATACCCGGGACAGACCCCCTCTGGGGCTACACCTTC. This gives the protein CASSIPGTDPLWGYTF.